The 3 T cell receptor beta chains below come from one sample, sequenced in a study of human T cells and chemical hapten exposure. Using its own MiXCR run on the RACE reads, TCRdb lists one record per CDR3 protein. This table has tens of thousands of distinct CDR3 sequences, roughly a tenth appearing once. Time point specified: pre-sensitization, week 0. Treatment defined: therapeutic diphenylcyclopropenone sensitization with weekly scalp DPC. Extraction yielded total RNA from whole blood (unfractionated). Sequenced here: whole blood, sampled in connection with sensitization to the hapten diphenylcyclopropenone (DPC). The receptors were gathered from a woman aged 25 to 39 with alopecia areata. Some clones in this sample may be carry-over from other donors' samples.

This clonotype was detected only a few times. The CDR3: CAISATGGGTEAFF. CDR3 bases: TGTGCCATCAGTGCTACAGGGGGCGGCACTGAAGCTTTCTTT. The rearrangement joins TRBV10-3 to TRBJ1-1; TRBD1 aligns across 9 bases. The ends lost 4 bases at V and 4 bases at J; junction bases unmatched: 4. Germline V gives CDR1 ENHRY, CDR2 SYGVKD. This CDR3 has 14 residues.

This clonotype was seen ten or more times. V usage is TRBV28 and J usage is TRBJ1-1; 8 nucleotides line up with TRBD1. The CDR3 is 14 residues long. The J segment lost 5 bases and the V segment lost 6 bases, leaving 8 bases of the junction unmatched. Per the germline V gene, CDR1 is MDHEN and CDR2 is SYDVKM. CDR3: CASSQSQGATEAFF. CDR3 DNA sequence: TGTGCCAGCAGCCAATCGCAGGGGGCAACTGAAGCTTTCTTT. Together with reference TRBV28 and TRBJ1-1, the CDR3 gives the full variable domain: DVKVTQSSRYLVKRTGEKVFLECVQDMDHENMFWYRQDPGLGLRLIYFSYDVKMKEKGDIPEGYSVSREKKERFSLILESASTNQTSMYLCASSQSQGATEAFFGQGTRLTVV.

This chain connects TRBV27 to TRBJ2-2; D not certain. Trimming left V 5 bases short and J 0 bases short, with 10 bases between. This CDR3 has 15 amino acids. CDR1 and CDR2 from the germline V gene are MNHEY and SMNVEV (reference sequence). CDR3 nucleotide sequence: TGTGCCAGCAGTCCCCGCACCGCGAACACCGGGGAGCTGTTTTTT. It is translated as CASSPRTANTGELFF.